This section outlines one T cell receptor (beta chain) sequence together with its context. The clone's antigen remains unknown. Base qualities are not at hand, and no much larger clone is one base apart. Receptors were amplified or captured by the immunoSEQ multiplex PCR assay. TCRdb obtained this table from immuneACCESS and retained in-frame rearrangements with V and J assigned. These tables miss some clones; where compared with another copy, unresolved V genes account for less than half of the shortfall, and the remainder is unexplained. The sample contains approximately 100,000 clones, roughly 80% of them found a single time. Of the sample, about 35% falls within the top ten clones. The entry originates in a study of control samples from healthy donors and cancer patients (dated by TCRdb to the early 2020s). From a lookup of the germline V gene, CDR1 and CDR2 are MNHEY and SVGAGI. The CDR3 starts with the cysteine, ends with the phenylalanine, and has 15 residues. Just the 45-base CDR3 DNA is kept, in frame starting at base 1. V ends up 6 bases short and J 2 bases short, with an unmatched junction base count of 5.

This clonotype was sampled from a man aged 65-85 years with lung cancer. The rearrangement joined TRBV6-5 to TRBJ2-7; TRBD2 aligns with 12 central bases. The specimen sequenced was PBMCs. The DNA is as follows: TGTGCCAGCAGCAGACTAGCGGGGGAGACCTACGAGCAGTACTTC. The translation is CASSRLAGETYEQYF.